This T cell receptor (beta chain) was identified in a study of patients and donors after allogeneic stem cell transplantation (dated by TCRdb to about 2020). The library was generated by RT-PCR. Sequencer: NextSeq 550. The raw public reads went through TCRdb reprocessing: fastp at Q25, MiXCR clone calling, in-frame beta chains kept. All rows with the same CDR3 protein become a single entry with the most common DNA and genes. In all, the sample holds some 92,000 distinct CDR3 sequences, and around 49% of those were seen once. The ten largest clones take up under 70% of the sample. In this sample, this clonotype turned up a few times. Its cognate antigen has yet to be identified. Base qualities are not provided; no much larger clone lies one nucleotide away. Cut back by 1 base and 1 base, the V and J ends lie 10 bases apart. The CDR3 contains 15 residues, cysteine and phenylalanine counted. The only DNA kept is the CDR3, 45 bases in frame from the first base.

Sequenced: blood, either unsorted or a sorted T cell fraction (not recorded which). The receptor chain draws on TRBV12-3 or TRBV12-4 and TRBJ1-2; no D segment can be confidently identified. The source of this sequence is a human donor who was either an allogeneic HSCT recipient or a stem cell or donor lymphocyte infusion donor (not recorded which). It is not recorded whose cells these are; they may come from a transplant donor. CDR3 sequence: CASSLGNRFNYGYTF. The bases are TGTGCCAGCAGTTTAGGAAACAGATTTAACTATGGCTACACCTTC.